Following are 30 T cell receptor beta chains from one sample sequenced in a study of cytomegalovirus exposure and HLA in healthy donors. PCR amplification relied on 60 Vbeta primers (plus 13 Jbeta primers). Libraries were prepared by immunoSEQ multiplex PCR; TCRdb keeps only in-frame clonotypes and omits some of them. The sample yields about 60,000 clones, approximately 63% seen once. The sample comprised PBMCs. These TCRs come from a woman in her sixties or seventies in good health and CMV-seropositive.

This rearrangement joins TRBV5-8 to TRBJ1-5, with D perhaps matching TRBD1 (6 bases). There are 15 residues in the CDR3. Germline V lookup: CDR1 SGHTS, CDR2 YDEGEE. The V end lost 4 bases, the J end lost 2 bases, and 13 bases lay between the germline ends. CDR3 DNA: TGTGCCAGCAGCAAGTCCCGACAGGGCAATCAGCCCCAGCATTTT. Translating gives CASSKSRQGNQPQHF.

The sample holds one count of this clone. The chain carries TRBV6-6 and TRBJ1-2; tentatively, D is TRBD1 (5 bases). Germline V gene sequence: CDR1 MNHNY, CDR2 SVGAGI (reference sequence). This CDR3 has 13 residues. Trimming cost V 4 bases and J 2 bases, with 8 bases left between them. The CDR3 DNA reads TGTGCCAGCAGTTTGGGGCTAAACTATGGCTACACCTTC. Its translation is CASSLGLNYGYTF.

The chain combines TRBV28 with TRBJ1-3; D might be TRBD1 (5 bases). The length of the CDR3 is 16 residues. Germline-derived CDR1 and CDR2 are MDHEN and SYDVKM. The V and J ends lost 5 bases and 4 bases respectively, with 18 bases between them. CDR3 in DNA: TGTGCCAGCAGTCGTTCTCAGGGAATAGACGGAAACACCATATATTTT. This translates into CASSRSQGIDGNTIYF.

The rearrangement uses TRBV18 and TRBJ2-1, with TRBD1 matching 8 bases. The CDR3 is 15 residues long. V was clipped by 5 bases and J by 0 bases; unmatched bases: 3. The germline CDR1 and CDR2 sequences are KGHSH and LQKENI. For the CDR3, the DNA is TGTGCCAGCTCAGAACAGGGGGACTCCTACAATGAGCAGTTCTTC. It specifies CASSEQGDSYNEQFF. The full variable domain, completed using reference TRBV18 and TRBJ2-1, is NAGVMQNPRHLVRRRGQEARLRCSPMKGHSHVYWYRQLPEEGLKFMVYLQKENIIDESGMPKERFSAEFPKEGPSILRIQQVVRGDSAAYFCASSEQGDSYNEQFFGPGTRLTVL.

The gene calls are TRBV29-1 and TRBJ1-6, with 8 bases aligning to TRBD1. The CDR3 has 12 amino acids. The J segment lost 7 bases and the V segment lost 6 bases, leaving 2 bases of the junction unmatched. The germline V gene has CDR1 SQVTM and CDR2 ANQGSEA. CDR3 residues: CSVGTGNSPLHF. The DNA for the CDR3 is TGCAGCGTCGGGACAGGCAATTCACCCCTCCACTTT.

About this clone: An end of the junction does not agree with germline; a read error may underlie this. Here the CDR3 reads CSSSPAGQGLTYEQYF. The DNA of the CDR3 is TGTTCCAGCAGCCCCGCTGGACAGGGTCTTACCTACGAGCAGTACTTC. The chain couples TRBV7-9 to TRBJ2-7; TRBD1 matches at 8 bases. CDR1 SEHNR and CDR2 FQNEAQ come from the germline V gene (reference sequence). The CDR3 loop spans 16 amino acids.

The chain combines TRBV7-9 with TRBJ1-2; TRBD1 matches at 8 bases. J gave up 5 bases and V 5 bases, and 4 bases lay outside the gene matches. Germline loops: CDR1 SEHNR, CDR2 FQNEAQ (reference sequence). This CDR3 has 13 amino acids. CDR3 nucleotide sequence: TGTGCCAGCAGCCACGGACAGGGTTATGGCTACACCTTC. Protein product: CASSHGQGYGYTF.

The chain couples TRBV13 to TRBJ1-6, with 7 bases identical to TRBD1. This CDR3 spans 14 amino acids. V gave up 1 base and J gave up 7 bases; unmatched junction bases: 1. The germline CDR1 and CDR2 sequences are PRHDT and FYEKMQ (reference sequence). In nucleotides, the CDR3 is TGTGCCAGCAGCTTAGAACAGGGGAATTCACCCCTCCACTTT. Amino acids: CASSLEQGNSPLHF.

This chain uses TRBV2 with TRBJ1-6; no firm D call. The length of the CDR3 is 12 residues. Germline lookup yields CDR1 SNHLY and CDR2 FYNNEI. Trimming pared 3 bases from V and 6 bases from J, leaving 3 bases between. CDR3 loop: CASSERNSPLHF. In DNA, the CDR3 is TGTGCCAGCAGTGAGCGTAATTCACCCCTCCACTTT.

V and J are TRBV9 and TRBJ2-7; the match to TRBD1 covers 9 bases. CDR3 size: 13 residues. Germline V CDR1 and CDR2: SGDLS, YYNGEE. The trim removed 3 bases at V and 5 bases at J, leaving 3 bases unmatched. The CDR3 region is CASSGDREDEQYF. DNA of the CDR3: TGTGCCAGCAGCGGGGACAGGGAGGACGAGCAGTACTTC. The full variable domain, in which reference TRBV9 and TRBJ2-7 provide the parts outside the CDR3, is DSGVTQTPKHLITATGQRVTLRCSPRSGDLSVYWYQQSLDQGLQFLIQYYNGEERAKGNILERFSAQQFPDLHSELNLSSLELGDSALYFCASSGDREDEQYFGPGTRLTVT.

The chain joins TRBV19 to TRBJ1-4; D is unresolved. Trimming cost V 7 bases and J 0 bases, with 12 bases left between them. Per germline, CDR1 LNHDA and CDR2 SQIVND (reference sequence). This CDR3 is 15 amino acids long. The CDR3, as DNA: TGTGCCAGTACTTCCATCACAACAACTAATGAAAAACTGTTTTTT. Protein: CASTSITTTNEKLFF.

This chain links TRBV13 with TRBJ2-3; D is undetermined. The V end lost 5 bases, the J end lost 7 bases, and 7 bases lay between the germline ends. Germline V gives CDR1 PRHDT, CDR2 FYEKMQ (reference sequence). The CDR3 has 11 residues. DNA for the CDR3: TGTGCCAGCAGCGAGATTTATACGCAGTATTTT. Residues: CASSEIYTQYF.

Points on this clone: A much larger clone sits a single nucleotide away, making a read error possible. The DNA of the CDR3 is TGTGCTAGCAGCGTGGGACTAGCGGGGACTGAGCAGTACTTC. Protein sequence: CASSVGLAGTEQYF. This chain uses TRBV27 with TRBJ2-5, with 13 nucleotides matching TRBD2. The CDR3 length is 14 residues. Germline values: CDR1 MNHEY, CDR2 SMNVEV (reference sequence).

The J gene is TRBJ1-3, the V gene TRBV7-6; D is unresolved. Trimming removed 5 bases from V and 3 bases from J, with 11 bases in between. The CDR3 is 14 amino acids. Germline V gene lookup returns CDR1 SGHVS and CDR2 FNYEAQ. The CDR3 coding sequence is TGTGCCAGCAGCCCGCCGGGTATTGGAAACACCATATATTTT. It encodes CASSPPGIGNTIYF. Complete variable domain (other parts from reference TRBV7-6 and TRBJ1-3): GAGVSQSPRYKVTKRGQDVALRCDPISGHVSLYWYRQALGQGPEFLTYFNYEAQQDKSGLPNDRFSAERPEGSISTLTIQRTEQRDSAMYRCASSPPGIGNTIYFGEGSWLTVV.

The chain combines TRBV4-1 with TRBJ1-2, with D hard to call. The CDR3 consists of 15 residues. Germline V CDR1 and CDR2: MGHRA, YSYEKL. The ends were cut back, 2 bases at V and 8 bases at J, with 18 bases in the middle. CDR3 in DNA: TGCGCCAGCAGCCAATTTTTTGGATCAATCGGGGGCTACACCTTC. This encodes CASSQFFGSIGGYTF.

The rearrangement uses TRBV28 and TRBJ2-7; 8 nucleotides agree with TRBD2. CDR1 is MDHEN, CDR2 SYDVKM, per germline. The junction had 4 bases not matched to a gene; V was cut back by 6 bases and J by 0 bases. This CDR3 contains 14 residues. CDR3 sequence (DNA): TGTGCCAGCAGGGCGGGGGGACTCTCCTACGAGCAGTACTTC. Translation: CASRAGGLSYEQYF.

The chain recombines TRBV5-4 with TRBJ2-7, with 7 bases identical to TRBD1. From germline, CDR1 is SGHNT and CDR2 YYREEE (reference sequence). V shed 4 bases and J 5 bases; nucleotides not matched to a gene: 12. CDR3 length equals 15 residues. CDR3 DNA sequence: TGTGCCAGCAGCCCTAAATCGGGACAGTGGGACGAGCAGTACTTC. Amino acids: CASSPKSGQWDEQYF.

For this clone: One end of the junction fails to match germline, which may point to a read error. V is TRBV7-9 and J is TRBJ1-1; 8 positions match TRBD1. The CDR3 consists of 16 residues. Germline V gene sequence: CDR1 SEHNR, CDR2 FQNEAQ (reference sequence). For the CDR3, the DNA is TGTTCCAGCAGCTTAATTACAGGGGGGATTCAGTCTGAAGCTTTCTTT. This sequence encodes CSSSLITGGIQSEAFF.

This chain joins TRBV6-1 and TRBJ1-5, with D unclear. V lost 1 base and J lost 5, with 6 bases in between. The CDR3 length is 13 residues. In germline, CDR1 is MNHNS, CDR2 SASEGT. The CDR3 sequence: CASSEVRDQPQHF. The CDR3 nucleotides read TGTGCCAGCAGTGAAGTACGGGATCAGCCCCAGCATTTT.

The chain recombines TRBV18 with TRBJ1-2; unclear D gene. Per germline, CDR1 KGHSH and CDR2 LQKENI. The length of the CDR3 is 16 residues. The V end lost 3 bases, the J end lost 3 bases, and 17 bases lay between the germline ends. Written as DNA, the CDR3 is TGTGCCAGCTCACCCCGCCAGGAATGGGCTGACTATGGCTACACCTTC. Amino acids: CASSPRQEWADYGYTF.

A remark on this clone: Other DNA sequences in the same sample also yield this CDR3. The chain is built from TRBV6-5 and TRBJ1-5; D gene ambiguous. Germline V lookup: CDR1 MNHEY, CDR2 SVGAGI. Trimming removed 6 bases from V and 4 bases from J, with 7 bases in between. This CDR3 comprises 12 residues. This CDR3 reads CASRRGNQPQHF. CDR3 nucleotides: TGTGCCAGCAGGCGGGGAAATCAGCCCCAGCATTTT.

In regard to this clone: This clone may be a read error of a much larger clone one base away. The chain couples TRBV6-1 to TRBJ1-1, with a tentative D call TRBD1 (6 bases). Trimming removed 5 bases at V and 5 bases at J, with 15 bases between. Germline V gene sequence: CDR1 MNHNS, CDR2 SASEGT. The length of the CDR3 is 14 residues. The CDR3 sequence: CASSLAGQGTEAFF. DNA of the CDR3: TGTGCCAGCAGTCTCGCGGGCCAGGGGACTGAAGCTTTCTTT.

This chain uses TRBV4-1 with TRBJ2-5; D possibly corresponds to TRBD2 (5 bases). The CDR3 length is 16 residues. The germline V gene has CDR1 MGHRA and CDR2 YSYEKL. Trimming pared 0 bases from V and 5 bases from J, leaving 16 bases between. The CDR3 is CASSQDLASPGETQYF. Here the CDR3 DNA reads TGCGCCAGCAGCCAAGATCTGGCTAGCCCGGGGGAGACCCAGTACTTC.

The chain employs TRBV9 and TRBJ1-3; 12 nucleotides align to TRBD1. CDR1 is SGDLS and CDR2 is YYNGEE in the germline V gene. V shed 0 bases and J 7 bases; nucleotides not matched to a gene: 8. CDR3 length: 17 amino acids. The CDR3 sequence: CASSVAGTGGLFNTIYF. In DNA, the CDR3 is TGTGCCAGCAGCGTAGCCGGGACAGGGGGCTTATTCAACACCATATATTTT.

The gene calls are TRBV9 and TRBJ1-3; D gene unclear. The CDR3 totals 16 residues. CDR1 and CDR2 (germline): SGDLS, YYNGEE. V gave up 0 bases and J gave up 4 bases, with 14 bases separating them. This chain's CDR3 is CASSVAPLLQGNTIYF. CDR3 DNA: TGTGCCAGCAGCGTAGCGCCGCTCCTTCAGGGAAACACCATATATTTT. The entire variable domain, with the rest obtained from reference TRBV9 and TRBJ1-3, is as follows: DSGVTQTPKHLITATGQRVTLRCSPRSGDLSVYWYQQSLDQGLQFLIQYYNGEERAKGNILERFSAQQFPDLHSELNLSSLELGDSALYFCASSVAPLLQGNTIYFGEGSWLTVV.

V usage is TRBV18 and J usage is TRBJ1-1, with TRBD1 as a possible D gene (6 bases). Looked up from germline, CDR1 is KGHSH and CDR2 is LQKENI. CDR3 size: 15 residues. V was trimmed by 6 bases and J by 1 base, leaving 15 bases between them. CDR3 sequence (DNA): TGTGCCAGCTCGCCGAGACAGGTCACGAACACTGAAGCTTTCTTT. Protein: CASSPRQVTNTEAFF.

The rearrangement uses TRBV5-8 and TRBJ1-5; 9 positions match TRBD1. The CDR3 contains 17 residues. From germline, CDR1 is SGHTS and CDR2 YDEGEE. V lost 0 bases to trimming and J lost 7 bases; unmatched junction nucleotides: 11. The CDR3: CASSLGLGQGSWQPQHF. CDR3 DNA: TGTGCCAGCAGCTTGGGCTTGGGACAGGGTTCATGGCAGCCCCAGCATTTT.

Regarding this clone: A read error may produce the germline difference seen at one junction end. The V and J genes are TRBV13 and TRBJ1-4, with D possibly being TRBD1 (5 bases). In germline, CDR1 is PRHDT, CDR2 FYEKMQ (reference sequence). This CDR3 has 17 residues. CDR3 bases: TGTGCCAGCAGTTTAGTGGGGGGGGATGCGGCTAATGAAAAACTGTTTTTT. Encoded protein: CASSLVGGDAANEKLFF.

This clone was recorded once. The chain links TRBV2 to TRBJ1-5; no clear D. The CDR3 totals 12 residues. Per the germline V gene, CDR1 is SNHLY and CDR2 is FYNNEI. The germline V and J ends were trimmed by 3 bases and 7 bases, with 7 bases remaining between them. CDR3 in DNA: TGTGCCAGCAGTGACCAGGCCCAGCCCCAGCATTTT. This encodes CASSDQAQPQHF. Supplemented by reference TRBV2 and TRBJ1-5, the full variable domain reads EPEVTQTPSHQVTQMGQEVILRCVPISNHLYFYWYRQILGQKVEFLVSFYNNEISEKSEIFDDQFSVERPDGSNFTLKIRSTKLEDSAMYFCASSDQAQPQHFGDGTRLSIL.

This clone appeared once. The chain joins TRBV5-4 to TRBJ1-2; TRBD1 agrees at 7 bases. The V gene's germline CDR1 is SGHNT and CDR2 YYREEE (reference sequence). The J segment lost 8 bases and the V segment lost 2 bases, leaving 9 bases of the junction unmatched. This CDR3 has 14 amino acids. The CDR3 DNA follows: TGTGCCAGCAGCTTCATTGGGACAGCGGAAGGCTACACCTTC. Its protein is CASSFIGTAEGYTF.